The 13 T cell receptor beta chains below all came from one sample that was sequenced in a study of CD8 T cell repertoires and HIV-1 epitope variants. Their specific antigens are unknown. Sequencing was performed with immunoSEQ multiplex PCR; in TCRdb, only in-frame clones are kept and a portion is missing. This table has thousands of clones, about three fifths appearing once. Sequenced material: cultured CD8+ T cells derived from PBMCs. The source of these receptors is a male donor with HIV.

The chain combines TRBV13 with TRBJ1-1; D ambiguous. The CDR3 runs to 13 residues. Germline values: CDR1 PRHDT, CDR2 FYEKMQ (reference sequence). V was trimmed by 4 bases and J by 0 bases, leaving 6 bases between them. CDR3 in amino acids: CASSSSLNTEAFF. For the CDR3, the DNA is TGTGCCAGCAGCTCTTCACTGAACACTGAAGCTTTCTTT.

This chain joins TRBV27 and TRBJ2-7; 10 nucleotides line up with TRBD1. J lost 3 bases, V lost 6 bases, and 5 bases had no gene match. Germline values: CDR1 MNHEY, CDR2 SMNVEV (reference sequence). The CDR3 is 14 residues long. The CDR3 coding sequence is TGTGCCAGCAGCCCTGGGGACAGGGGCTACGAGCAGTACTTC. This sequence encodes CASSPGDRGYEQYF.

The gene calls are TRBV11-2 and TRBJ2-7, with 12 bases that match TRBD2. V trimming: 4 bases; J trimming: 3 bases; junction bases outside the gene matches: 7. CDR1 is SGHAT and CDR2 is FQNNGV in the germline V gene. This CDR3 is 16 amino acids long. Written as DNA, the CDR3 is TGTGCCAGCAGCTCAAGACTAGCGGGAGACGGCTACGAGCAGTACTTC. The encoded protein is CASSSRLAGDGYEQYF.

The rearrangement links TRBV7-9 to TRBJ1-4; D may be TRBD1 (5 bases). There are 15 residues in the CDR3. With 7 bases removed from V and 5 bases from J, the gap between germline ends came to 17 bases. CDR1 and CDR2 from the germline V gene are SEHNR and FQNEAQ (reference sequence). The CDR3 nucleotides read TGTGCCAGCACCAATCTGCGGGACCAGAATGAAAAACTGTTTTTT. Translation gives CASTNLRDQNEKLFF. Supplemented by reference TRBV7-9 and TRBJ1-4, the full variable domain reads DTGVSQNPRHKITKRGQNVTFRCDPISEHNRLYWYRQTLGQGPEFLTYFQNEAQLEKSRLLSDRFSAERPKGSFSTLEIQRTEQGDSAMYLCASTNLRDQNEKLFFGSGTQLSVL.

CDR3 nucleotides: TGCGCCAGCAGGACTGGAGCTAGCACAGATACGCAGTATTTT. Translating it yields CASRTGASTDTQYF. The genes are TRBV5-1 and TRBJ2-3; D gene uncertain. This CDR3 has 14 residues. Trimming stripped 5 bases from V and 0 bases from J, with 10 bases between. The V gene's germline CDR1 is SGHRS and CDR2 YFSETQ.

The genes are TRBV27 and TRBJ1-5; D is perhaps TRBD1 (6 bases). In germline, CDR1 is MNHEY, CDR2 SMNVEV (reference sequence). V was pared by 3 bases and J by 4 bases, with 10 bases between. This CDR3 region has 14 residues. DNA for the CDR3: TGTGCCAGCAGTTTGAGGGGGGAGAATCAGCCCCAGCATTTT. The encoded protein is CASSLRGENQPQHF.

This clone was recorded once. This chain connects TRBV7-3 to TRBJ1-2; D is unresolved. V was shortened by 7 bases and J by 6 bases, with 21 bases between the two germline ends. The CDR3 is 15 amino acids. Germline V gene sequence: CDR1 SGHTA, CDR2 FQGTGA. The CDR3 reads CASTKGDDGQNGYTF. The CDR3 bases are TGTGCCAGCACCAAGGGAGACGATGGTCAGAATGGCTACACCTTC.

The J gene is TRBJ1-4, the V gene TRBV7-9, with TRBD1 identical over 7 bases. The germline V gene encodes CDR1 SEHNR and CDR2 FQNEAQ (reference sequence). The CDR3 spans 15 residues. Trimming at V came to 5 bases and at J to 3 bases, leaving 6 bases not matched to a gene. CDR3 DNA sequence: TGTGCCAGCAGCGCGCGACAGGGAGCTAATGAAAAACTGTTTTTT. Translated: CASSARQGANEKLFF.

V and J are TRBV7-2 and TRBJ2-1; the match to TRBD1 covers 10 bases. The V segment lost 2 bases and the J segment 6 bases; nucleotides outside the gene matches: 10. This CDR3 is 17 amino acids long. Germline V gene lookup returns CDR1 SGHTA and CDR2 FQGNSA. The DNA of the CDR3 is TGTGCCAGCAGCTTAAGAGTCGGTAGGGACAGGGGCAATGAGCAGTTCTTC. Translated, it gives CASSLRVGRDRGNEQFF.

The chain carries TRBV5-1 and TRBJ1-1; D possibly corresponds to TRBD1 (5 bases). Trimming removed 2 bases at V and 4 bases at J, with 9 bases between. This CDR3 comprises 13 residues. Germline V lookup: CDR1 SGHRS, CDR2 YFSETQ. The CDR3 bases are TGCGCCAGCAGCTTATATGGGGGCACTGAAGCTTTCTTT. It is translated as CASSLYGGTEAFF.

This clone appeared a few times. The chain joins TRBV6-5 to TRBJ1-1; maybe TRBD1 (5 bases). V was trimmed by 2 bases and J by 1 base, leaving 11 bases between them. Per the germline V gene, CDR1 is MNHEY and CDR2 is SVGAGI. The CDR3 consists of 15 residues. The chain's CDR3 is CASSYERRANTEAFF. The CDR3 DNA sequence: TGTGCCAGCAGTTACGAGCGCAGGGCGAACACTGAAGCTTTCTTT.

This clone is deemed large. The rearrangement uses TRBV5-6 and TRBJ1-2, with D unresolved. The V and J ends lost 4 bases and 3 bases respectively, with 19 bases between them. The CDR3 covers 16 residues. Germline loops: CDR1 SGHDT, CDR2 YYEEEE. CDR3: CASSPWPVELDYGYTF. CDR3 bases: TGTGCCAGCAGCCCTTGGCCGGTAGAATTGGACTATGGCTACACCTTC.

The chain uses TRBV11-2 and TRBJ2-1; D possibly corresponds to TRBD2 (6 bases). The germline V gene encodes CDR1 SGHAT and CDR2 FQNNGV. Trimming stripped 3 bases from V and 4 bases from J, with 10 bases between. The CDR3 extends over 14 amino acids. The CDR3 loop reads CASSFRDSYNEQFF. The CDR3 nucleotides are TGTGCCAGCAGCTTTAGGGACTCGTACAATGAGCAGTTCTTC. Complete variable domain (other parts from reference TRBV11-2 and TRBJ2-1): EAGVAQSPRYKIIEKRQSVAFWCNPISGHATLYWYQQILGQGPKLLIQFQNNGVVDDSQLPKDRFSAERLKGVDSTLKIQPAKLEDSAVYLCASSFRDSYNEQFFGPGTRLTVL.